These T cell receptor beta chains were read from a single sample in a study of circulating CD8 cells and anti-PD-1 response in melanoma. TCRdb itself ran the reads through MiXCR, one entry per CDR3 protein. The sample lists hundreds of distinct CDR3 sequences; roughly 10% were seen once. Here the sequenced sample was CD8+ T cells from PBMCs, taken at baseline or after one month of anti-PD-1 therapy (not recorded which). The receptor source for this set is a human donor with melanoma. CDR3s include the opening cysteine and the closing phenylalanine or tryptophan. The D gene is left open where the match is weak. A row's size may be missing; if present it is once, few, many or a size class.

clone_size j_call v_call d_call cdr3_nt cdr3_aa
medium-sized TRBJ1-2 TRBV2 . TGTGCCAGCAGTGATCTAGTTACGGGTGGCTACACCTTC CASSDLVTGGYTF
medium-sized TRBJ2-3 TRBV24-1 . TGTGCCACCAGTGAGTCAGGGTCCGATACGCAGTATTTT CATSESGSDTQYF
. TRBJ2-2 TRBV11-2 . TGTGCCAGCAGCTACACCGGGGAGCTGTTTTTT CASSYTGELFF
medium-sized TRBJ2-1 TRBV6-1 . TGTGCCAGCAACCCAAGGAGGGATGAGCAGTTCTTC CASNPRRDEQFF
large TRBJ1-2 TRBV18 . TGTGCCAGCTCACCACCTACTGAAAGCTATGGCTACACCTTC CASSPPTESYGYTF
large TRBJ2-7 TRBV19 . TGTGCCAGTAGTATAAGCCCCCGGGAGAGGTACGAGCAGTACTTC CASSISPRERYEQYF
medium-sized TRBJ2-6 TRBV28 . TGTGCCAGCAGTTTTGAGGGCGCGGGGGCCAACGTCCTGACTTTC CASSFEGAGANVLTF
few TRBJ2-7 TRBV10-3 TRBD1 TGTGCCATCAGTGAACCGGGACAGGGGGCTTACGAGCAGTACTTC CAISEPGQGAYEQYF
medium-sized TRBJ2-3 TRBV9 . TGTGCCAGCAGCGTAGCTCGTAGTACTAGCACAGATACGCAGTATTTT CASSVARSTSTDTQYF
. TRBJ2-1 TRBV4-3 TRBD2 TGCGCCAGCAGCCAAGATGATGCGGGAGTATCCTACAATGAGCAGTTCTTC CASSQDDAGVSYNEQFF
large TRBJ1-5 TRBV28 . TGTGCCAGCCAGTGGAGGGGCAATCAGCCCCAGCATTTT CASQWRGNQPQHF
medium-sized TRBJ2-1 TRBV13 . TGTGCCAGCAGCTTGAGGACGGCTAATAACAATGAGCAGTTCTTC CASSLRTANNNEQFF
medium-sized TRBJ2-1 TRBV19 TRBD2 TGTGCCAGTAGTATAGATATGACTAGCGGGGGCCCTAACAATGAGCAGTTCTTC CASSIDMTSGGPNNEQFF
medium-sized TRBJ2-7 TRBV20-1 TRBD1 TGCAGTGCTACCGACAGGGGCTACGAGCAGTACTTC CSATDRGYEQYF
large TRBJ2-1 TRBV7-3 TRBD2 TGTGCCAGCAGCTCCCTAGCGGGGGGGCGCAATGAGCAGTTCTTC CASSSLAGGRNEQFF
large TRBJ2-4 TRBV19 . TGTGCCAGTAGTAGCCGGGGGACGAGGTACTTC CASSSRGTRYF
medium-sized TRBJ2-5 TRBV28 TRBD2 TGTGCCAGCAGTCCGCCGGGCCGCGGGGGTGTAGAGACCCAGTACTTC CASSPPGRGGVETQYF
medium-sized TRBJ2-7 TRBV27 TRBD2 TGTGCCAGCACCTCAACTAGCGGGACCCGCTACGAGCAGTACTTC CASTSTSGTRYEQYF
large TRBJ1-1 TRBV19 . TGTGCCAGTATCGGACGGGTTGAAGCTTTCTTT CASIGRVEAFF
large TRBJ2-7 TRBV27 TRBD2 TGTGCCAGCACCGCAAGGGGTCTAGCGGGAGTCGAGGAGCAGTACTTC CASTARGLAGVEEQYF
medium-sized TRBJ2-1 TRBV7-9 . TGTGCCAGCAGTGATACGCGGGGCAGCTCCTACAATGAGCAGTTCTTC CASSDTRGSSYNEQFF
few TRBJ2-2 TRBV6-2/TRBV6-3 . TGTGCCAGCAGGGACGGGGAGCTGTTTTTT CASRDGELFF
few TRBJ2-5 TRBV28 . TGTGCCAGCAGTATTGAATGGGGGGCCCAAGGGACCCAGTACTTC CASSIEWGAQGTQYF
large TRBJ2-7 TRBV4-1 . TGCGCCAGCAGCCAAGTCTTTCCCCGCGAGCAGTACTTC CASSQVFPREQYF
medium-sized TRBJ2-7 TRBV6-2/TRBV6-3 TRBD2 TGTGCCAGCAGTTACAACGCGGGAGCAGGTGAGCAGTACTTC CASSYNAGAGEQYF
large TRBJ2-3 TRBV24-1 TRBD1 TGTGCCACCAGGGCCCGCGAAGGGGACAGTTCTAGCACAGATACGCAGTATTTT CATRAREGDSSSTDTQYF
large TRBJ1-5 TRBV6-1 . TGTGCCAGCAGTCCCGGGGGGGTTCAGCCCCAGCATTTT CASSPGGVQPQHF
medium-sized TRBJ2-3 TRBV7-2 . TGTGCCAGCAGCAGGGGACCGACCCTCACAGATACGCAGTATTTT CASSRGPTLTDTQYF
large TRBJ2-7 TRBV6-6 . TGTGCCAGCAGTTACAAGGGCGGGAACCACTACGAGCAGTACTTC CASSYKGGNHYEQYF
few TRBJ1-2 TRBV9 . TGTGCCAGCAGCGTAAATGTAGCGAGTGGCTACACCTTC CASSVNVASGYTF
medium-sized TRBJ2-3 TRBV4-3 . TGCGCCAGCAGCCAAGATGGTTCGGGGTCGAGCACAGATACGCAGTATTTT CASSQDGSGSSTDTQYF
large TRBJ2-7 TRBV27 TRBD1 TGTGCCAGCAGTCACACCCGGACAGGGGGCCTCGTCGAGCAGTACTTC CASSHTRTGGLVEQYF
medium-sized TRBJ2-1 TRBV2 TRBD2 TGTGCCAGCAGGCCCGGCGGCGGGAGTTTGGATGAGCAGTTCTTC CASRPGGGSLDEQFF
medium-sized TRBJ2-1 TRBV12-3/TRBV12-4 . TGTGCCAGCAGGTCCGGGGCCCTGGCGAAGTTCTTC CASRSGALAKFF
medium-sized TRBJ2-7 TRBV7-2 . TGTGCCAGCAGCCCCTCCAGGGCCAACGAGCAGTACTTC CASSPSRANEQYF
large TRBJ2-4 TRBV27 TRBD2 TGTGCCAGCAGTTTATTTCCCGGGACTAGCGAGTTGAGCATTCAGTACTTC CASSLFPGTSELSIQYF
large TRBJ1-1 TRBV12-3/TRBV12-4 TRBD1 TGTGCCAGCAGTTTTACCGGGACAGGGGGTTCTGAAGCTTTCTTT CASSFTGTGGSEAFF
large TRBJ2-7 TRBV10-3 . TGTGCCATCAGACCAGAGGAGGCCATCTACGAGCAGTACTTC CAIRPEEAIYEQYF
large TRBJ2-1 TRBV27 . TGTGCCAGCAGCCTCCCCCCAGGGAATGAGCAGTTCTTC CASSLPPGNEQFF
medium-sized TRBJ2-5 TRBV20-1 TRBD1 TGCAGTGCTAGGGGGGATCCTGACAGGGTCCCGCAAGAGACCCAGTACTTC CSARGDPDRVPQETQYF